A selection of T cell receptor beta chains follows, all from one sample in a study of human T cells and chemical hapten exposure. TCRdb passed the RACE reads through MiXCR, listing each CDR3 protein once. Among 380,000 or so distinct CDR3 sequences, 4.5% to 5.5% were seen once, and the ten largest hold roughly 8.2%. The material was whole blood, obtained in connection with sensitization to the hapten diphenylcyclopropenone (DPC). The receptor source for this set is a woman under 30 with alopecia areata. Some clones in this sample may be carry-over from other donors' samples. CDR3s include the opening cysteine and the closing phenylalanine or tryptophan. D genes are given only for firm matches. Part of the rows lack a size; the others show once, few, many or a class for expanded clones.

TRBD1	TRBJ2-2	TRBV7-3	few	CASSLVTGTSGELFF	TGTGCCAGCAGCTTAGTGACAGGGACATCCGGGGAGCTGTTTTTT
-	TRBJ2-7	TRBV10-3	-	CAISDLGLRSEQYF	TGTGCCATCAGTGATTTGGGGTTGAGAAGCGAGCAGTACTTC
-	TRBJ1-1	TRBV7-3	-	CASSLVSNAEAFF	TGTGCCAGCAGCTTAGTTTCGAACGCTGAAGCTTTCTTT
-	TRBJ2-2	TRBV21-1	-	CASSKANRGPHTGELFF	TGTGCCAGCAGCAAAGCCAACCGGGGGCCCCACACCGGGGAGCTGTTTTTT
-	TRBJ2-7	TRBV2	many	CASSEAYEQYF	TGTGCCAGCAGTGAGGCCTACGAGCAGTACTTC
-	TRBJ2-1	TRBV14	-	CASSPLTGTGYNEQFF	TGTGCCAGCAGCCCACTAACCGGGACGGGCTACAATGAGCAGTTCTTC
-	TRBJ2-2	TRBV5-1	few	CASSLVGESAGELFF	TGCGCCAGCAGCTTGGTCGGAGAGTCCGCCGGGGAGCTGTTTTTT
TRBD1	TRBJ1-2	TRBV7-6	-	CASSPGPGTVFVYGYTF	TGTGCCAGCAGCCCCGGCCCCGGGACAGTTTTCGTCTATGGCTACACCTTC
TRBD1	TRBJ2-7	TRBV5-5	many	CASSPLTGGFEQYF	TGTGCCAGCAGCCCTCTGACAGGGGGTTTCGAGCAGTACTTC
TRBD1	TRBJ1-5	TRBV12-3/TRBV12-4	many	CASTQGAGGFGNQPQHF	TGTGCCAGCACCCAGGGGGCAGGGGGCTTTGGCAATCAGCCCCAGCATTTT